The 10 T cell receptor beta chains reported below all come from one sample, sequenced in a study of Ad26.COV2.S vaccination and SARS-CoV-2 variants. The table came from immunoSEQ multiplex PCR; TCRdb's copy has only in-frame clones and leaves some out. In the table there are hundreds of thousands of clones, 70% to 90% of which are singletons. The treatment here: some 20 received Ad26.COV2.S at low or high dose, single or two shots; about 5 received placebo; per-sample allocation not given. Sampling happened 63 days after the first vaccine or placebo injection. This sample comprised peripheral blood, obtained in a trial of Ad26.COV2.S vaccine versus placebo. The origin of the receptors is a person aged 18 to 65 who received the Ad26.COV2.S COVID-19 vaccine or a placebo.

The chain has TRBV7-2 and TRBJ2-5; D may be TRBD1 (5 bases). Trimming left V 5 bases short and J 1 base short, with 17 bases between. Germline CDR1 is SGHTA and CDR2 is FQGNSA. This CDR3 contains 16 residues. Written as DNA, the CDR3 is TGTGCCAGCAGCATCGGTTCTCTGGGGCTCCAAGAGACCCAGTACTTC. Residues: CASSIGSLGLQETQYF. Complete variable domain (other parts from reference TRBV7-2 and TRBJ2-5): GAGVSQSPSNKVTEKGKDVELRCDPISGHTALYWYRQSLGQGLEFLIYFQGNSAPDKSGLPSDRFSAERTGGSVSTLTIQRTQQEDSAVYLCASSIGSLGLQETQYFGPGTRLLVL.

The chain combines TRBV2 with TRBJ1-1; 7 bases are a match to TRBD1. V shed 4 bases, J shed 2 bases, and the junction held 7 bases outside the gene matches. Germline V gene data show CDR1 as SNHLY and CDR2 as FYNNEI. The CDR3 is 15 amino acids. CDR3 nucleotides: TGTGCCAGCAGTGCTCAGGACAGGCCTAACACTGAAGCTTTCTTT. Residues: CASSAQDRPNTEAFF.

CDR3: CASSIEWARAGELFF. Written as DNA, the CDR3 is TGTGCCAGTAGTATAGAATGGGCGCGTGCCGGGGAGCTGTTTTTT. The V gene is TRBV19, the J gene TRBJ2-2, with D uncertain. CDR1 LNHDA and CDR2 SQIVND come from the germline V gene (reference sequence). Trimming removed 0 bases at V and 6 bases at J, with 11 bases between. The CDR3 contains 15 residues.

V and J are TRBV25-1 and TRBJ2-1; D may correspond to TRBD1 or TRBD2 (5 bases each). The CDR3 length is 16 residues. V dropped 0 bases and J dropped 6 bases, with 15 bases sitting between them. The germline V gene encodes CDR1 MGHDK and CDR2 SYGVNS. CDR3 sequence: CASSEYGGVRSNEQFF. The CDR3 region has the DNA TGTGCCAGCAGTGAATATGGGGGAGTAAGGAGCAATGAGCAGTTCTTC.

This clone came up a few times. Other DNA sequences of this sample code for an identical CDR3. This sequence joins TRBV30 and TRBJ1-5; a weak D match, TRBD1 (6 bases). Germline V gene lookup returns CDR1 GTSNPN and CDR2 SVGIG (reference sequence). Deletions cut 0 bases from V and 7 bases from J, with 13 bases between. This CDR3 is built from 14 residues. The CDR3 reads CAWSVLGGGQPQHF. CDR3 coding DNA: TGTGCCTGGAGTGTACTCGGGGGCGGACAGCCCCAGCATTTT.

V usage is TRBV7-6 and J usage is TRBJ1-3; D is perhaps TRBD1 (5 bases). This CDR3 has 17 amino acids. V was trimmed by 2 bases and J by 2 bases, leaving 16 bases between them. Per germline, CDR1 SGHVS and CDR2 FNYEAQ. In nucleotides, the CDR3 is TGTGCCAGCAGCTTAACTATGGGGGGAATAGCTGGAAACACCATATATTTT. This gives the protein CASSLTMGGIAGNTIYF.

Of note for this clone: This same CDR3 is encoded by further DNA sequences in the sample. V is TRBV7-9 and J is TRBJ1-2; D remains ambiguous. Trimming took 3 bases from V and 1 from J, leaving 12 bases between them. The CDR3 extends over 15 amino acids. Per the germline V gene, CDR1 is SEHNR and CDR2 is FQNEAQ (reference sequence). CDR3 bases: TGTGCCAGCAGCTTGGTACAGCTTCTTAACTATGGCTACACCTTC. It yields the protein CASSLVQLLNYGYTF.

The CDR3 loop is CATSDPGTLNEQFF. Here the CDR3 DNA reads TGTGCCACCAGTGACCCCGGGACCCTCAATGAGCAGTTCTTC. The V gene is TRBV24-1, the J gene TRBJ2-1; D may match TRBD1 or TRBD2 (5 bases each). Germline-derived CDR1 and CDR2 are KGHDR and SFDVKD. This CDR3 comprises 14 residues. Trimming removed 4 bases at V and 6 bases at J, with 12 bases between.

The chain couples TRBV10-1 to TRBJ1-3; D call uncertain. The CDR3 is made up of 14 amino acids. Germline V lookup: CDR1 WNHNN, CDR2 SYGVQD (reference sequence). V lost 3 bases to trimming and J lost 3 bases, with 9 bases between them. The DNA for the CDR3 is TGCGCCAGCAGTGAAGCGGGGAATGGAAACACCATATATTTT. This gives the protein CASSEAGNGNTIYF.

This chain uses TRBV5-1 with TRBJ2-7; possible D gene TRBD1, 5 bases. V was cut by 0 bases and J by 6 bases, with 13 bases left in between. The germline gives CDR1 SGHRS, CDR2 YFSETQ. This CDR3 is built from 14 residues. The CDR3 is CASSLVIGVSEQYF. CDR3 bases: TGCGCCAGCAGCTTGGTTATAGGGGTGAGCGAGCAGTACTTC.